The source of this TCR beta chain is a study of T cells of healthy individuals (dated by TCRdb to 2016 to 2018). The library came from 5' RACE. This sample was sequenced with an Illumina MiSeq. TCRdb reran the public reads through fastp at Q25 and MiXCR, keeping productive beta chains. Duplicate CDR3 protein sequences are folded into a single record with the most common DNA and genes. The sample table shows fewer than 75,000 distinct CDR3 sequences, and around 16% are seen once. The top ten clones comprise less than 6% of the sample. Per the germline V gene, SGHRS is the CDR1 and YFSETQ is the CDR2. Taken from cysteine to phenylalanine, the CDR3 has 17 residues. The retained sequence is limited to the CDR3, 51 bases, with the frame set at the first base. V is trimmed back by 5 bases and J by 3 bases, and the junction contains 17 bases that no gene match accounts for. To note about this clonotype: Its antigen is currently not known. Base qualities are not at hand, and no much larger clone is one base apart.

This chain is built from TRBV5-1 and TRBJ2-7; 7 bases in the middle match TRBD2. The source of this sequence is a human donor in good health. This receptor carries the CDR3 CASSPSDPGRVFYEQYF. Read as DNA, the sequence is TGCGCCAGCAGTCCGTCAGATCCAGGGAGGGTTTTCTACGAGCAGTACTTC.